What follows are 9 T cell receptor beta chains derived from one specimen sequenced in a study of shared clonotypes between healthy human individuals (dated by TCRdb to the early 2020s). Libraries came from the immunoSEQ multiplex PCR assay. TCRdb re-hosts the immuneACCESS table, in-frame sequences only. Its copies lack some clones; in the studies checked, an unresolved V gene accounts for under half of them, and the cause for the rest is not known. The sample data list more than 150,000 clones, and roughly 93% of these were observed just once. The ten largest clones represent 0.065% to 0.07% of the sample. The sequenced material came from naive CD4+ T cells sorted from blood. Sample cell subset or site, as interpreted from the label and publication: CD45RA+ positively selected. These receptors came from a woman under 40 in good health.

The chain is built from TRBV10-1 and TRBJ2-5, with 8 bases matching TRBD2. Matching the DNA end better, TRBJ2-7 makes the J call doubtful. The germline CDR1 and CDR2 sequences are WNHNN and SYGVQD (reference sequence). The CDR3 consists of 13 residues. CDR3 DNA: TGCGCCAGCAGTGAGCGGGAGGGCTACGAGCAGTACTTC. Translating gives CASSEREGYEQYF.

The chain links TRBV21-1 to TRBJ2-7; TRBD2 is taken as the D call from the table, unchecked against the DNA. TRBV21-1 is noted as a pseudogene. CDR3 length: 15 residues. The DNA for the CDR3 is TGTGCCAGCAGCAAAGCCCGGGGGGGCGCCTCCGAGCAGTACTTC. As protein: CASSKARGGASEQYF.

The chain combines TRBV28 with TRBJ1-3; unclear D gene. CDR3 length: 17 residues. Trimming cost V 3 bases and J 0 bases, with 15 bases left between them. In germline, CDR1 is MDHEN, CDR2 SYDVKM. DNA of the CDR3: TGTGCCAGCAGTTTTTATGCCGGACGGAGCTCTGGAAACACCATATATTTT. Residues: CASSFYAGRSSGNTIYF. The variable domain in full, completed from reference TRBV28 and TRBJ1-3, reads DVKVTQSSRYLVKRTGEKVFLECVQDMDHENMFWYRQDPGLGLRLIYFSYDVKMKEKGDIPEGYSVSREKKERFSLILESASTNQTSMYLCASSFYAGRSSGNTIYFGEGSWLTVV.

The chain is built from TRBV30 and TRBJ1-4; D remains ambiguous. Germline assignment: CDR1 GTSNPN and CDR2 SVGIG (reference sequence). Between the trimmed V and J ends, which lost 1 base and 8 bases, there was a span of 5 bases. CDR3 length: 11 residues. The DNA of the CDR3 is TGTGCCTGGAGTGCCGACGAAAAACTGTTTTTT. Encoded protein: CAWSADEKLFF.

This chain connects TRBV5-6 to TRBJ2-5; a weak D match, TRBD2 (7 bases). Per germline, CDR1 SGHDT and CDR2 YYEEEE. This CDR3 spans 17 amino acids. V was shortened by 1 base and J by 1 base, with 17 bases between the two germline ends. Here the CDR3 DNA reads TGTGCCAGCAGCTTGATGCGGGGGCTAGGCGGCCAAGAGACCCAGTACTTC. The encoded protein is CASSLMRGLGGQETQYF.

The table lists this clone with a count of one. The CDR3 loop reads CASSHGYRDEQYF. CDR3 in DNA: TGTGCCAGCAGCCACGGGTACCGGGACGAGCAGTACTTC. The J gene is TRBJ2-7, the V gene TRBV6-5; D uncertain. CDR1 is MNHEY, CDR2 SVGAGI, per germline. V dropped 6 bases and J dropped 5 bases, with 14 bases sitting between them. The CDR3 runs to 13 residues.

Note on this clone: Different DNA sequences within this sample yield the same CDR3. The chain is built from TRBV18 and TRBJ2-7; 8 nucleotides match TRBD2. CDR3 length: 15 residues. Germline V gives CDR1 KGHSH, CDR2 LQKENI. V trimming: 4 bases; J trimming: 0 bases; junction bases outside the gene matches: 5. The CDR3 DNA follows: TGTGCCAGCTCACGAACTAGCGGTAGCTCCTACGAGCAGTACTTC. This translates into CASSRTSGSSYEQYF.

The chain is built from TRBV6-1 and TRBJ2-3; the D gene is possibly TRBD2 (6 bases). The V gene's germline CDR1 is MNHNS and CDR2 SASEGT. The CDR3 consists of 14 residues. The V end was cut by 4 bases, the J end by 5 bases, with 13 bases between. CDR3 amino acids: CASSGDFGVDTQYF. CDR3 sequence (DNA): TGTGCCAGCAGTGGGGACTTCGGCGTAGATACGCAGTATTTT.

The V and J genes are TRBV5-1 and TRBJ2-3; 8 bases are shared with TRBD1. The V gene's germline CDR1 is SGHRS and CDR2 YFSETQ. The J segment lost 4 bases and the V segment lost 7 bases, leaving 14 bases of the junction unmatched. CDR3 size: 16 residues. This CDR3 reads CASGLVGQGGPDTQYF. CDR3 sequence (DNA): TGCGCCAGCGGCCTAGTAGGACAGGGAGGCCCAGATACGCAGTATTTT.